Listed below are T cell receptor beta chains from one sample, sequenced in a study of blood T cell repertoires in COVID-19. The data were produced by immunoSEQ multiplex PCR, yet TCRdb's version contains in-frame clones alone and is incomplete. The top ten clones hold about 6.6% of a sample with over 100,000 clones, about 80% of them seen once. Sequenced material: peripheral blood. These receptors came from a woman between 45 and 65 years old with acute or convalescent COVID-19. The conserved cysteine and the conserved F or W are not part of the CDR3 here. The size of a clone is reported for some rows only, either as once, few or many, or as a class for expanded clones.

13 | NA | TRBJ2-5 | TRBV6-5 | ASSPRAGSQETQY
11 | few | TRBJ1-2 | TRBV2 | ASSAPPVGGYT
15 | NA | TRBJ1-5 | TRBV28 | ASSIPGQAYSNQPQH
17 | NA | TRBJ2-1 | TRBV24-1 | ATSPTSGGALDSYNEQF
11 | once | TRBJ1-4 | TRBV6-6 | ASSPGLNEKLF
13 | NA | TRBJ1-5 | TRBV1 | TSSQGGIGDQPQH
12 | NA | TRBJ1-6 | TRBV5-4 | ASSGAGHNSPLH
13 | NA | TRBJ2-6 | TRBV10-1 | ASSEYRAGANVLT
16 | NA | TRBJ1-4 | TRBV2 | ASSEVQGRYDYNEKLF
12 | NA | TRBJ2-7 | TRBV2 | ASRGGHPKYEQY
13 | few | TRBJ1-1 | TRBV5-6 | ASSLARVGGREAF
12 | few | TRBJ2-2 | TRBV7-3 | ASSPRVLSGELF
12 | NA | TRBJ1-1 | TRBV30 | AWRLNRGSTEAF
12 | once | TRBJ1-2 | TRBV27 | ASSTGQGNYGYT
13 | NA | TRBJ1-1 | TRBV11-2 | ASSLESGMNTEAF